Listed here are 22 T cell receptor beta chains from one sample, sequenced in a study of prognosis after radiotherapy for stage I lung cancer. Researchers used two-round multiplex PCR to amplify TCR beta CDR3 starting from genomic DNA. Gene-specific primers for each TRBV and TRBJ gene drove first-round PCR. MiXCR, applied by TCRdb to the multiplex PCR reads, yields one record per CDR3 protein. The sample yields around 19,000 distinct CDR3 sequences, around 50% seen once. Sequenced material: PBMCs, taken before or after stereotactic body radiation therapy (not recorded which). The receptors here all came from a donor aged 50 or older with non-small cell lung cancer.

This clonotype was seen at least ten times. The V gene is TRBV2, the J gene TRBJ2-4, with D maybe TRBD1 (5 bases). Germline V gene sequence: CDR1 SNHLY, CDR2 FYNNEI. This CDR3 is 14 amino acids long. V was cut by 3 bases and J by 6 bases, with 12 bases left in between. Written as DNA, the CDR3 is TGTGCCAGCAGTGATAGGGCAGGGCTAAACATTCAGTACTTC. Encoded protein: CASSDRAGLNIQYF.

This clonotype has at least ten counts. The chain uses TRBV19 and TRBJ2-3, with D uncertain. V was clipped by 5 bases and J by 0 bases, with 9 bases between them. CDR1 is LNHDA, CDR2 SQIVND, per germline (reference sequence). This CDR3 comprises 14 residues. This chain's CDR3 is CASSARSSTDTQYF. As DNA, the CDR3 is TGTGCCAGTAGTGCTAGATCTAGCACAGATACGCAGTATTTT.

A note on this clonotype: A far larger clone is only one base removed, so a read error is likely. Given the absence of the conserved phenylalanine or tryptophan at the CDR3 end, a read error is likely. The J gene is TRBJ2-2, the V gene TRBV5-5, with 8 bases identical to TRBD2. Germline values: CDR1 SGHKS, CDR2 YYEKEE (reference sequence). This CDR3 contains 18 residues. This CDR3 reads CASSRVLWAGGGTGELFS. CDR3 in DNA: TGCGCCAGCAGCCGGGTCTTGTGGGCGGGAGGTGGCACCGGGGAGCTGTTTTCT.

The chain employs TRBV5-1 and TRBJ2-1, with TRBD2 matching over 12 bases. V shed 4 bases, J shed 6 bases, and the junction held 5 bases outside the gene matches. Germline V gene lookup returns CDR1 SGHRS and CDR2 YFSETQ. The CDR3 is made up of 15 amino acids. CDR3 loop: CASSLLAGGTNEQFF. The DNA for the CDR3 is TGCGCCAGCAGCCTACTAGCGGGAGGAACCAATGAGCAGTTCTTC.

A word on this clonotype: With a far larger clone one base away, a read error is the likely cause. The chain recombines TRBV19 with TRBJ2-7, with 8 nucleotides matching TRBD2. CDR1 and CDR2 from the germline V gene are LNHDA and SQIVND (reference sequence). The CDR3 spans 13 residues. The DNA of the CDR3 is TGTGCCTGTAGGATGCGGGGGGCGGGGGAGCAGTACTTC. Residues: CACRMRGAGEQYF.

CDR3 residues: CASSPSTAVHNEQFF. In DNA form, the CDR3 reads TGTGCCAGCAGCCCCTCTACGGCGGTTCACAATGAGCAGTTCTTC. The rearrangement uses TRBV7-3 and TRBJ2-1; D remains unclear. Germline-derived CDR1 and CDR2 are SGHTA and FQGTGA. V was shortened by 5 bases and J by 5 bases, with 16 bases between the two germline ends. This CDR3 is built from 15 residues.

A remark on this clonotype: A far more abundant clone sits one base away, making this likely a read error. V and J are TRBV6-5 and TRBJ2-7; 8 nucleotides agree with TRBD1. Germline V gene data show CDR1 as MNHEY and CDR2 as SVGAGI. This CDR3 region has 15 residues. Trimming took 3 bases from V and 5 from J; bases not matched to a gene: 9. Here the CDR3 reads CASSYFRTGKHEQYF. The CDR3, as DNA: TGTGCCAGCAGTTATTTTCGGACAGGGAAACACGAGCAGTACTTC.

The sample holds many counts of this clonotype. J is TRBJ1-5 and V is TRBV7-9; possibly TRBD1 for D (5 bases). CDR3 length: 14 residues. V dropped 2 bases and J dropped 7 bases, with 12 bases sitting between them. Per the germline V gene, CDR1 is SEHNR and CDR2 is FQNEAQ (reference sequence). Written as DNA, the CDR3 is TGTGCCAGCAGCTTATCAGGGCTTGGACAGCCCCAGCATTTT. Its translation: CASSLSGLGQPQHF.

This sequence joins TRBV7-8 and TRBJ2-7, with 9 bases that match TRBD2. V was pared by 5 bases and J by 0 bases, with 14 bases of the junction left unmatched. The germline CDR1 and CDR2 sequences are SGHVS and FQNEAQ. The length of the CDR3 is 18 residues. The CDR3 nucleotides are TGTGCCAGCAGCCCCCGGAGTGGCGCGGGAGGGCCCTCCTACGAGCAGTACTTC. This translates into CASSPRSGAGGPSYEQYF.

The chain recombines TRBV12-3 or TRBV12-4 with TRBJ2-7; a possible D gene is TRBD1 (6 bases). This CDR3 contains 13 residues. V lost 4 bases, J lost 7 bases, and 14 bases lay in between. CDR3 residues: CASSSGQPMEQYF. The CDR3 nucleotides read TGTGCCAGCAGTTCGGGACAACCAATGGAGCAGTACTTC.

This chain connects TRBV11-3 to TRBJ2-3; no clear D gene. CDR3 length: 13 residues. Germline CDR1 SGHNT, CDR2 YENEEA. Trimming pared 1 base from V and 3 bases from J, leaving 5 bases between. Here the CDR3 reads CASSLAGTDTQYF. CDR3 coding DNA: TGTGCCAGCAGCTTAGCTGGGACAGATACGCAGTATTTT.

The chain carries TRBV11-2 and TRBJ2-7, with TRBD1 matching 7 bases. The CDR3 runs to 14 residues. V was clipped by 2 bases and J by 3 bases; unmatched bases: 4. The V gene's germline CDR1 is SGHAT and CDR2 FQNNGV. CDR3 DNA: TGTGCCAGCAGCTTATACGCAGGGGGCTACGAGCAGTACTTC. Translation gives CASSLYAGGYEQYF. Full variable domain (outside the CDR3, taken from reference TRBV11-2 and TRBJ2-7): EAGVAQSPRYKIIEKRQSVAFWCNPISGHATLYWYQQILGQGPKLLIQFQNNGVVDDSQLPKDRFSAERLKGVDSTLKIQPAKLEDSAVYLCASSLYAGGYEQYFGPGTRLTVT.

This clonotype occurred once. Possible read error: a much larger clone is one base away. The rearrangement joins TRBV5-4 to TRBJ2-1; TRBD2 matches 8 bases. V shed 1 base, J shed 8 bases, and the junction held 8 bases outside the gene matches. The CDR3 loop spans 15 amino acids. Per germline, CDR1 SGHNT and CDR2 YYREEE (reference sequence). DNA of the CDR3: TGTGCCAGCAGCTTGTGGGCGGGAGGAGGGGATGAGCAGTTCTTC. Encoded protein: CASSLWAGGGDEQFF.

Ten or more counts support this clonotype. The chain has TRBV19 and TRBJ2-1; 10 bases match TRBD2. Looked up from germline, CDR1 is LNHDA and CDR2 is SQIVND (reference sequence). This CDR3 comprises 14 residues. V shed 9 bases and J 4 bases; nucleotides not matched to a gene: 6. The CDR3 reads CASKPAGGYNEQFF. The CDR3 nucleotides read TGTGCCAGCAAACCAGCGGGAGGGTACAATGAGCAGTTCTTC. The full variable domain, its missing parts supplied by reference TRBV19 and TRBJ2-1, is DGGITQSPKYLFRKEGQNVTLSCEQNLNHDAMYWYRQDPGQGLRLIYYSQIVNDFQKGDIAEGYSVSREKKESFPLTVTSAQKNPTAFYLCASKPAGGYNEQFFGPGTRLTVL.

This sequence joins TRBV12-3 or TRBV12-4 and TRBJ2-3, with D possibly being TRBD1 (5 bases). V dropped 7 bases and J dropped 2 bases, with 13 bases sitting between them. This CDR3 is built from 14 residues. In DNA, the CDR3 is TGTGCCAGCACCTCTAAGGGGTTCACAGATACGCAGTATTTT. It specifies CASTSKGFTDTQYF.

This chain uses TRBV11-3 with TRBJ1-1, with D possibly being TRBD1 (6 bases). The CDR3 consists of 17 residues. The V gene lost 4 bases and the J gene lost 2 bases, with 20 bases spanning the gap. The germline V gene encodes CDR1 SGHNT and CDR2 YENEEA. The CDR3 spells CASSSGQRRTVNTEAFF. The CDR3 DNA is TGTGCCAGCAGCTCCGGACAGAGACGGACTGTCAACACTGAAGCTTTCTTT.

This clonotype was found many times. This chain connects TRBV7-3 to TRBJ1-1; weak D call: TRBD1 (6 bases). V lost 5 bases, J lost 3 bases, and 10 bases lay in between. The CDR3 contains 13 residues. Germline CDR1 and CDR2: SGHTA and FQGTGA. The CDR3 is CASSPRGYTEAFF. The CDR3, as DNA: TGTGCCAGCAGCCCAAGGGGGTACACTGAAGCTTTCTTT.

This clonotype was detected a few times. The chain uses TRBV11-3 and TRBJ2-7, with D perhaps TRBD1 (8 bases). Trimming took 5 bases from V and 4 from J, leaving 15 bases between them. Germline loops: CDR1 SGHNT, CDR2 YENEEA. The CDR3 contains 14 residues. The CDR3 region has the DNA TGTGCCAGCAGCGAGAACAGGGGGGGGTACGAGCAGTACTTC. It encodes CASSENRGGYEQYF.

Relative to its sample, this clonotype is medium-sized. In nucleotides, the CDR3 is TGTGCCAGCAGTTTAGGGGGGACAAATTCACCCCTCCACTTT. Protein sequence: CASSLGGTNSPLHF. The J gene is TRBJ1-6, the V gene TRBV28; D is possibly TRBD1 (6 bases). The CDR3 has 14 residues. Germline assignment: CDR1 MDHEN and CDR2 SYDVKM. Trimming took 2 bases from V and 7 from J, leaving 9 bases between them.

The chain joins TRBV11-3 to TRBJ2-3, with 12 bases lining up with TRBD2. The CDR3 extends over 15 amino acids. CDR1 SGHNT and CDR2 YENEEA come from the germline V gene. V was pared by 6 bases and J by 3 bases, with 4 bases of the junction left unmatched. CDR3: CASSVGLAGTDTQYF. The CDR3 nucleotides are TGTGCCAGCAGTGTCGGACTAGCGGGGACAGATACGCAGTATTTT.

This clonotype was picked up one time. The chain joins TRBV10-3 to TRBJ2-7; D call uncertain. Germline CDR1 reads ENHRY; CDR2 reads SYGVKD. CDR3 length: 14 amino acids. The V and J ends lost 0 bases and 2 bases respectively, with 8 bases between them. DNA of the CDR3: TGTGCCATCAGTGAGTCTCACGGCCCCTACGAGCAGTACTTC. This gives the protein CAISESHGPYEQYF.

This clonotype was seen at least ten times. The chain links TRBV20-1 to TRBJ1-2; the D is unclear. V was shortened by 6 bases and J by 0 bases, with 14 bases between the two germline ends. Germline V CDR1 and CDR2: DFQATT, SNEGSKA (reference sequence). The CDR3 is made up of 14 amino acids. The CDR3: CSACKDCSNYGYTF. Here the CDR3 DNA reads TGCAGTGCCTGCAAGGACTGCTCTAACTATGGCTACACCTTC.